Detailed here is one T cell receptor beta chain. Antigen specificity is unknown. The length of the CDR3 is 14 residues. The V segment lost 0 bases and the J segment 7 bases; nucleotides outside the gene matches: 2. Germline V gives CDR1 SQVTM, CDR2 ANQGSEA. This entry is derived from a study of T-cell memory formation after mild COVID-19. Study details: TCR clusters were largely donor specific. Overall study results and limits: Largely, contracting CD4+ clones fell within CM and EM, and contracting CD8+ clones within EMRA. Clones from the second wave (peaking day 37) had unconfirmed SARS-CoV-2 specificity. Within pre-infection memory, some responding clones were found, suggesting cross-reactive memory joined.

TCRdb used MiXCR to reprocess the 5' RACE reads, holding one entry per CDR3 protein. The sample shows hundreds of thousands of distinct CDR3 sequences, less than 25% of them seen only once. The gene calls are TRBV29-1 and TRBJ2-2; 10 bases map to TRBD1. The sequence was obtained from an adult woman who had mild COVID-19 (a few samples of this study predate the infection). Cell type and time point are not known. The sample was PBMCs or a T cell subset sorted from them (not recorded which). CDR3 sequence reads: CSVEEGQGIGELFF. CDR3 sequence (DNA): TGCAGCGTTGAAGAGGGACAGGGGATCGGGGAGCTGTTTTTT.